This TCR beta chain was observed in a study of T cell repertoires in cytomegalovirus infection. Turning to the study itself: Evidence of both CMV infection and a matching HLA type came from public TCR beta signatures.

Study-wide results and caveats: HLA-C-restricted, CMV-specific TCR beta clonotypes were dominant ex vivo. Carriage of CMV together with the relevant HLA was identifiable through cumulative public TCR beta family frequency.

The V gene end was trimmed by 6 bases and the J gene end by 1 base; junction bases not matched to a gene: 5. Germline loops: CDR1 LNHDA, CDR2 SQIVND (reference sequence). This CDR3 has 15 amino acids. TCRdb called the reads again in MiXCR, with one record for every CDR3 protein. Of a few hundred thousand distinct CDR3 sequences listed, roughly 15% are singletons. This clonotype occurred a few times. Antigen unknown. This chain joins TRBV19 and TRBJ2-1, with 8 bases aligning to TRBD2. This receptor was obtained from a human donor in good health (CMV status not recorded). Some clones in this sample may be carry-over from other donors' samples. Sequenced: PBMCs. CDR3 DNA sequence: TGTGCCAGTAGCCCGGGGGGGGGTTCCTACAATGAGCAGTTCTTC. This codes for CASSPGGGSYNEQFF. Using reference TRBV19 and TRBJ2-1 for the parts outside the CDR3, the full variable domain is DGGITQSPKYLFRKEGQNVTLSCEQNLNHDAMYWYRQDPGQGLRLIYYSQIVNDFQKGDIAEGYSVSREKKESFPLTVTSAQKNPTAFYLCASSPGGGSYNEQFFGPGTRLTVL.